The clone carrying this T cell receptor (beta chain) was observed a few times. This specimen belongs to a study of Graves' ophthalmopathy and Graves' hyperthyroidism. Amplifying from RNA transcripts, the study obtained TCR beta CDR3 regions. The library came from an HTBI-primed first-round RT-PCR and a second-round multiplex PCR. TCRdb analysed the multiplex PCR reads with MiXCR anew, one entry per CDR3 protein. The data hold 900,000 to 1,200,000 distinct CDR3 sequences, with about 38% observed a single time. Germline loops: CDR1 SGHRS, CDR2 YFSETQ. V lost 3 bases, J lost 0 bases, and 5 bases stayed unmatched. The CDR3 is 15 amino acids. Clinical symptoms and serum thyroxine were used for diagnosis; TRAb, thyroid ultrasound and orbital computed tomography were also relied on.

The sequenced sample consisted of peripheral blood or thyroid tissue (not recorded which). This rearrangement joins TRBV5-1 to TRBJ1-1, with 7 bases that match TRBD1. The TCR sequence derives from an adult man with Graves' hyperthyroidism. The CDR3, as DNA: TGCGCCAGCAGCTACGAGGGACAGTTGAACACTGAAGCTTTCTTT. Protein: CASSYEGQLNTEAFF.